The TCR beta chain under discussion was sequenced for a study of human T cells and chemical hapten exposure. Germline CDR1 and CDR2: SGDLS and YYNGEE. There are 15 residues in the CDR3. After removal of 4 bases from V and 7 bases from J, the junction contained 11 bases not matched to a gene. TCRdb processed the RACE reads anew with MiXCR; each CDR3 protein has one entry. Of some 81,000 distinct CDR3 sequences in the sample, 11% were seen once. Many counts were recorded for this clonotype. Time point given: patch test 2, 6 weeks after DPC sensitization. This sample's treatment: therapeutic diphenylcyclopropenone sensitization with weekly scalp DPC. Each donor was an alopecia patient between 18 and 70 years of age who qualified for DPC.

This receptor was obtained from a man aged 18 to 35 with alopecia areata. Some clones in this sample may be carry-over from other donors' samples. Material: whole blood, obtained in connection with sensitization to the hapten diphenylcyclopropenone (DPC). The chain is built from TRBV9 and TRBJ2-1, with TRBD1 matching over 7 bases. CDR3 protein: CASSSGQAAINEQFF. The CDR3 region has the DNA TGTGCCAGCAGCAGCGGACAGGCCGCGATAAATGAGCAGTTCTTC.